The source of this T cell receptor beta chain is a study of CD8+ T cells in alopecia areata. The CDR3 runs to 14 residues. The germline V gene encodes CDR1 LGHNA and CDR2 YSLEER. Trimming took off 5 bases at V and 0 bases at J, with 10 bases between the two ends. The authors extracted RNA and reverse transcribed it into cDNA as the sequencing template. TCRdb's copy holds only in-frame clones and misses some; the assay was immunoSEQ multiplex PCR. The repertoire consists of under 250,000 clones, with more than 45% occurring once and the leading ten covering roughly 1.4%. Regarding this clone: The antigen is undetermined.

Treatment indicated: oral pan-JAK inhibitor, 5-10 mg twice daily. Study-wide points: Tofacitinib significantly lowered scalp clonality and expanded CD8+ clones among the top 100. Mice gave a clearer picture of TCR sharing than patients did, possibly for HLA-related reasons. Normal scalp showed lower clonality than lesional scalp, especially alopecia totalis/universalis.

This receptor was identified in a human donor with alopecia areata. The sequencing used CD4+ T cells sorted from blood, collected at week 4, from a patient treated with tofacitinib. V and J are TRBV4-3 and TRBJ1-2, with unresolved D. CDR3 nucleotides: TGCGCCAGCAGCAAGACCGGGCCTAACTATGGCTACACCTTC. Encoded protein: CASSKTGPNYGYTF.